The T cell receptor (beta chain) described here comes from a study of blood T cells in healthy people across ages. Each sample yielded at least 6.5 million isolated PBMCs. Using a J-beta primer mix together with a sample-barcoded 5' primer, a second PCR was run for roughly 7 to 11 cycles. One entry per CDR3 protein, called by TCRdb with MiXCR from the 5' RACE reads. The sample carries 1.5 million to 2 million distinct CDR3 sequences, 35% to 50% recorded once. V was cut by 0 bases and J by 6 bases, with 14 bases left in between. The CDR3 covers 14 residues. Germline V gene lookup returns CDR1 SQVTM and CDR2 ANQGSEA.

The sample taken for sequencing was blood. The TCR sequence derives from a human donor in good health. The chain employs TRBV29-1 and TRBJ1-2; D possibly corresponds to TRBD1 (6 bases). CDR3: CSVEERGSLDGYTF. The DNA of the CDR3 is TGCAGCGTTGAAGAAAGGGGGTCGTTAGATGGCTACACCTTC.